The 27 T cell receptor beta chains listed next were all sequenced from one sample in a study of cytomegalovirus exposure and HLA in healthy donors. PCR primers comprised 60 Vbeta and 13 Jbeta primers. Measured with immunoSEQ multiplex PCR; TCRdb has only the in-frame clones, and not every one. Of about 130,000 clones listed, roughly 72% were seen once; the top ten hold approximately 7.8%. The sample comprised PBMCs. Source of these receptors: a male donor in good health and CMV-seronegative.

The J gene is TRBJ2-5, the V gene TRBV9, with D tentatively TRBD1 (5 bases). Trimming pared 2 bases from V and 1 base from J, leaving 9 bases between. CDR1 is SGDLS and CDR2 is YYNGEE in the germline V gene. The CDR3 is 14 residues long. This CDR3 reads CASSVSGIQETQYF. DNA of the CDR3: TGTGCCAGCAGCGTGTCAGGGATCCAAGAGACCCAGTACTTC.

This clone was observed a few times. V is TRBV30 and J is TRBJ1-2, with TRBD1 matching 8 bases. The CDR3 sequence is 14 residues long. The germline CDR1 and CDR2 sequences are GTSNPN and SVGIG (reference sequence). V shed 1 base, J shed 1 base, and the junction held 2 bases outside the gene matches. Here the CDR3 reads CAWSAGQVNYGYTF. In nucleotides, the CDR3 is TGTGCCTGGAGTGCGGGACAGGTTAACTATGGCTACACCTTC.

The chain joins TRBV4-2 to TRBJ2-3, with 12 positions matching TRBD2. Germline values: CDR1 LGHNA, CDR2 YNFKEQ. V trimming: 3 bases; J trimming: 3 bases; junction bases outside the gene matches: 10. CDR3 length: 18 amino acids. The CDR3 bases are TGTGCCAGCAGCCAGGAGCAATTACTAGCGGGAGGTACAGATACGCAGTATTTT. This encodes CASSQEQLLAGGTDTQYF.

The chain is built from TRBV7-3 and TRBJ2-7; 9 bases align to TRBD2. The CDR3 extends over 15 amino acids. Germline V gene data show CDR1 as SGHTA and CDR2 as FQGTGA. Trimming took 4 bases from V and 5 from J; bases not matched to a gene: 9. CDR3: CASSSGGGDGDEQYF. The DNA of the CDR3 is TGTGCCAGCAGCTCCGGCGGGGGGGACGGGGACGAGCAGTACTTC.

The chain couples TRBV28 to TRBJ2-5, with 7 bases lining up with TRBD1. V shed 3 bases and J 2 bases; nucleotides not matched to a gene: 6. Germline-derived CDR1 and CDR2 are MDHEN and SYDVKM. The CDR3 length is 15 residues. The CDR3 sequence is CASSLAGGRQETQYF. The CDR3 DNA sequence: TGTGCCAGCAGTTTGGCAGGGGGTCGACAAGAGACCCAGTACTTC.

The J gene is TRBJ2-3, the V gene TRBV28; TRBD2 aligns across 15 bases. The V gene end was trimmed by 6 bases and the J gene end by 10 bases; junction bases not matched to a gene: 11. The CDR3 loop spans 16 amino acids. Germline CDR1 reads MDHEN; CDR2 reads SYDVKM. The CDR3 DNA is TGTGCCAGCAGGGAAGGGACTAGCGGGGGGCCCGGGGCGCAGTATTTT. The encoded protein is CASREGTSGGPGAQYF.

The chain combines TRBV6-1 with TRBJ2-5, with D maybe TRBD2 (6 bases). Looked up from germline, CDR1 is MNHNS and CDR2 is SASEGT. The CDR3 has 15 residues. V lost 7 bases, J lost 1 base, and 16 bases lay in between. The CDR3 region is CASTPGGSSQETQYF. CDR3 DNA: TGTGCCAGCACTCCCGGAGGGAGTAGCCAAGAGACCCAGTACTTC.

This clone was seen only a few times. The chain carries TRBV5-4 and TRBJ1-2; no clear D. CDR3 length: 12 amino acids. With 2 bases removed from V and 3 bases from J, the gap between germline ends came to 5 bases. Looked up from germline, CDR1 is SGHNT and CDR2 is YYREEE (reference sequence). The CDR3 DNA is TGTGCCAGCAGCTTCCCAGACTATGGCTACACCTTC. This translates into CASSFPDYGYTF.

The genes are TRBV9 and TRBJ2-7; unclear D gene. The germline V and J ends were trimmed by 4 bases and 0 bases, with 11 bases remaining between them. This CDR3 region has 14 residues. Germline V lookup: CDR1 SGDLS, CDR2 YYNGEE. The CDR3, as DNA: TGTGCCAGCAGCAATGACCGGAGCTCCTACGAGCAGTACTTC. Amino acid sequence: CASSNDRSSYEQYF.

The chain is built from TRBV6-1 and TRBJ2-3, with D perhaps matching TRBD2 (6 bases). This CDR3 contains 14 residues. Between the trimmed V and J ends, which lost 2 bases and 4 bases, there was a span of 10 bases. CDR1 MNHNS and CDR2 SASEGT come from the germline V gene. CDR3 coding DNA: TGTGCCAGCAGTGAAAGGACTACCGCAGATACGCAGTATTTT. Protein: CASSERTTADTQYF.

This clone was observed a single time. V gene TRBV7-3 combines with J gene TRBJ1-1; the D gene is possibly TRBD1 (6 bases). Germline loops: CDR1 SGHTA, CDR2 FQGTGA. This CDR3 is built from 13 residues. V shed 5 bases and J shed 2 bases, with 9 bases lying between them. The CDR3 loop is CASSKTGNTEAFF. CDR3 nucleotides: TGTGCCAGCAGCAAGACAGGAAACACTGAAGCTTTCTTT.

The V gene is TRBV29-1, the J gene TRBJ2-5, with 7 bases identical to TRBD2. The CDR3 consists of 13 residues. Germline V gene data show CDR1 as SQVTM and CDR2 as ANQGSEA. V lost 0 bases, J lost 5 bases, and 3 bases stayed unmatched. CDR3 coding DNA: TGCAGCGTTGAAGATCCGGGGGGTGAGACCCAGTACTTC. It translates to CSVEDPGGETQYF.

The CDR3 DNA reads TGTGCCAGCAGTCCTTTACAGGGAGGGGAGACCCAGTACTTC. This sequence encodes CASSPLQGGETQYF. The V gene is TRBV6-5, the J gene TRBJ2-5, with a possible D match to TRBD2 (7 bases). The CDR3 sequence is 14 residues long. V lost 5 bases to trimming and J lost 5 bases, with 15 bases between them. Per the germline V gene, CDR1 is MNHEY and CDR2 is SVGAGI.

This clone was observed once. The chain is built from TRBV19 and TRBJ1-1, with no clear D. Germline V lookup: CDR1 LNHDA, CDR2 SQIVND (reference sequence). V was pared by 8 bases and J by 7 bases, with 17 bases between. The CDR3 spans 13 residues. CDR3 sequence: CASEGSGKNEAFF. CDR3 nucleotide sequence: TGTGCCAGTGAAGGGTCGGGGAAGAATGAAGCTTTCTTT.

This clone was detected only a few times. The chain recombines TRBV6-6 with TRBJ2-4, with 7 bases fitting TRBD1. The CDR3 runs 14 residues. The V gene end was trimmed by 5 bases and the J gene end by 5 bases; junction bases not matched to a gene: 6. Germline lookup yields CDR1 MNHNY and CDR2 SVGAGI (reference sequence). Here the CDR3 DNA reads TGTGCCAGCAGTCCTATTGACAGGGAAAACATTCAGTACTTC. Protein product: CASSPIDRENIQYF.

This clone was seen a handful of times. The V gene is TRBV28, the J gene TRBJ2-2, with D perhaps TRBD1 (6 bases). V was pared by 5 bases and J by 4 bases, with 8 bases between. The CDR3 has 13 residues. Germline V gene data show CDR1 as MDHEN and CDR2 as SYDVKM. Here the CDR3 DNA reads TGTGCCAGCAGTAGGGGGACCACCGGGGAGCTGTTTTTT. Amino acids: CASSRGTTGELFF.

The sample holds a few counts of this clone. CDR3 coding DNA: TGCAGTGCTCCTAGTGTCATTGCGCAGTATTTT. Translating it yields CSAPSVIAQYF. V usage is TRBV20-1 and J usage is TRBJ2-3; D not resolved. The CDR3 loop spans 11 amino acids. V lost 5 bases, J lost 10 bases, and 13 bases lay in between. The germline V gene has CDR1 DFQATT and CDR2 SNEGSKA (reference sequence).

There are a few counts of this clone. The rearrangement uses TRBV6-5 and TRBJ2-2; D is possibly TRBD1 (5 bases). V was pared by 8 bases and J by 6 bases, with 13 bases between. From germline, CDR1 is MNHEY and CDR2 SVGAGI. This CDR3 has 13 amino acids. The CDR3 region has the DNA TGTGCCAGCTTCGACCCCAGGGCCGGGGAGCTGTTTTTT. Translating gives CASFDPRAGELFF.

This chain uses TRBV28 with TRBJ2-7; possible D gene TRBD1, 5 bases. Trimming took 5 bases from V and 3 from J, leaving 14 bases between them. The germline V gene encodes CDR1 MDHEN and CDR2 SYDVKM. CDR3 length equals 14 residues. The CDR3, as DNA: TGTGCCAGCAGTGGCCCTAGGGGTTACTACGAGCAGTACTTC. It is translated as CASSGPRGYYEQYF.

The rearrangement links TRBV6-4 to TRBJ2-1, with 7 bases that match TRBD2. CDR3 length equals 14 residues. The ends lost 7 bases at V and 10 bases at J; junction bases unmatched: 13. Germline CDR1 reads MRHNA; CDR2 reads SNTAGT. The CDR3 protein is CASKPGLSRGEQFF. CDR3 DNA sequence: TGTGCCAGCAAACCGGGACTATCCAGAGGGGAGCAGTTCTTC.

This clone was seen a single time. The chain joins TRBV29-1 to TRBJ2-3; 7 positions match TRBD2. Germline V gene sequence: CDR1 SQVTM, CDR2 ANQGSEA. Germline trimming cut 4 bases from V and 1 base from J; bases unmatched to any gene: 2. The CDR3 has 13 residues. The CDR3 region is CSVVRGGTDTQYF. The DNA for the CDR3 is TGCAGCGTTGTTCGGGGGGGCACAGATACGCAGTATTTT.

J is TRBJ1-2 and V is TRBV28, with 10 nucleotides matching TRBD1. CDR1 MDHEN and CDR2 SYDVKM come from the germline V gene. The V gene end was trimmed by 6 bases and the J gene end by 2 bases; junction bases not matched to a gene: 9. This CDR3 spans 16 amino acids. As DNA, the CDR3 is TGTGCCAGCAGCCCCGCCGGGACAGGGGCCAACTATGGCTACACCTTC. This codes for CASSPAGTGANYGYTF.

This clone has a single count. This chain joins TRBV28 and TRBJ2-1, with no clear D. The germline V gene has CDR1 MDHEN and CDR2 SYDVKM. The V gene lost 3 bases and the J gene lost 7 bases, with 13 bases spanning the gap. The CDR3 sequence is 14 residues long. This CDR3 is CASSFPASYNEQFF. CDR3 sequence (DNA): TGTGCCAGCAGTTTTCCGGCTAGTTATAATGAGCAGTTCTTC.

This sequence joins TRBV11-2 and TRBJ2-7; possible D gene TRBD1, 6 bases. This CDR3 contains 14 residues. The V gene's germline CDR1 is SGHAT and CDR2 FQNNGV. V was shortened by 1 base and J by 6 bases, with 13 bases between the two germline ends. The CDR3 DNA is TGTGCCAGCAGCTTAGGGGGGCCTATCTCCGAGCAGTACTTC. Residues: CASSLGGPISEQYF. Filled out from reference TRBV11-2 and TRBJ2-7, the complete variable domain reads EAGVAQSPRYKIIEKRQSVAFWCNPISGHATLYWYQQILGQGPKLLIQFQNNGVVDDSQLPKDRFSAERLKGVDSTLKIQPAKLEDSAVYLCASSLGGPISEQYFGPGTRLTVT.

The gene calls are TRBV7-9 and TRBJ2-2; possible D gene TRBD1, 6 bases. The CDR3 runs 15 residues. The V end lost 4 bases, the J end lost 1 base, and 10 bases lay between the germline ends. CDR1 is SEHNR and CDR2 is FQNEAQ in the germline V gene (reference sequence). This CDR3 is CASSSKDRNTGELFF. CDR3 nucleotides: TGTGCCAGCAGCTCGAAGGACAGGAACACCGGGGAGCTGTTTTTT.

The CDR3 loop reads CASSEAASRFF. Here the CDR3 DNA reads TGTGCCAGCAGTGAAGCAGCCTCCCGGTTCTTC. V gene TRBV6-1 combines with J gene TRBJ2-1; D gene ambiguous. Germline loops: CDR1 MNHNS, CDR2 SASEGT. Trimming pared 0 bases from V and 15 bases from J, leaving 9 bases between. The CDR3 has 11 amino acids.

For this clone: Sequence at one end of the junction differs from germline and may be a read error. V and J are TRBV7-7 and TRBJ2-5, with TRBD2 identical over 7 bases. There are 15 residues in the CDR3. The germline V gene encodes CDR1 SSHAT and CDR2 FNYEAQ (reference sequence). DNA of the CDR3: TGTGCTAGCAGCTTAGTATCGGGGGGTCAAGAGACCCAGTACTTC. It specifies CASSLVSGGQETQYF.